Following are 21 T cell receptor beta chains from one sample sequenced in a study of blood T cell repertoires in COVID-19. The assay was immunoSEQ multiplex PCR, and TCRdb's table has in-frame clones only and misses some. The sample holds 200,000 to 300,000 clones; 75% to 95% are singletons and the top ten take under 3%. The sample taken for sequencing was peripheral blood. The receptors come from a person aged 18-29 years with COVID-19, enrolled during active disease.

This chain joins TRBV2 and TRBJ1-1, with D hard to call. The CDR3 totals 13 residues. With 7 bases removed from V and 1 base from J, the gap between germline ends came to 10 bases. The germline V gene encodes CDR1 SNHLY and CDR2 FYNNEI. The CDR3 protein is CASTLGPNTEAFF. CDR3 bases: TGTGCCAGCACCCTGGGCCCGAACACTGAAGCTTTCTTT.

V is TRBV7-9 and J is TRBJ2-1; D possibly corresponds to TRBD1 (6 bases). Germline CDR1 reads SEHNR; CDR2 reads FQNEAQ (reference sequence). V gave up 6 bases and J gave up 3 bases, with 12 bases separating them. CDR3 length: 14 residues. The CDR3 protein is CASRPGASYNEQFF. The DNA of the CDR3 is TGTGCCAGCAGACCAGGGGCCAGCTACAATGAGCAGTTCTTC.

The genes are TRBV19 and TRBJ1-2, with no clear D. With 6 bases removed from V and 4 bases from J, the gap between germline ends came to 12 bases. From germline, CDR1 is LNHDA and CDR2 SQIVND (reference sequence). The CDR3 totals 13 residues. CDR3 sequence: CASSMGPSYGYTF. In DNA, the CDR3 is TGTGCCAGTAGCATGGGCCCCTCCTATGGCTACACCTTC.

V is TRBV6-5 and J is TRBJ1-5; D is ambiguous. V gave up 6 bases and J gave up 0 bases, with 9 bases separating them. Germline CDR1 is MNHEY and CDR2 is SVGAGI. The CDR3 totals 14 residues. The DNA for the CDR3 is TGTGCCAGCAGCGTCTATGATAGCAATCAGCCCCAGCATTTT. Its translation is CASSVYDSNQPQHF.

The gene calls are TRBV28 and TRBJ2-7; possible D gene TRBD2, 5 bases. Germline assignment: CDR1 MDHEN and CDR2 SYDVKM. This CDR3 has 13 amino acids. V dropped 5 bases and J dropped 2 bases, with 10 bases sitting between them. The CDR3 loop reads CASSPRRAYEQYF. DNA of the CDR3: TGTGCCAGCAGTCCCCGGCGGGCCTACGAGCAGTACTTC.

V usage is TRBV9 and J usage is TRBJ2-2, with D perhaps TRBD2 (5 bases). The germline V gene encodes CDR1 SGDLS and CDR2 YYNGEE. V lost 3 bases and J 4 bases, leaving 13 bases between the germline ends. This CDR3 is built from 15 residues. In nucleotides, the CDR3 is TGTGCCAGCAGCGCCTCTAGCATAGGCACCGGGGAGCTGTTTTTT. Encoded protein: CASSASSIGTGELFF.

The chain recombines TRBV25-1 with TRBJ2-3, with D unclear. The CDR3 is 13 residues long. V was trimmed by 4 bases and J by 0 bases, leaving 5 bases between them. Germline V gene lookup returns CDR1 MGHDK and CDR2 SYGVNS. CDR3 sequence: CASSALSTDTQYF. For the CDR3, the DNA is TGTGCCAGCAGTGCCTTAAGCACAGATACGCAGTATTTT.

J is TRBJ1-3 and V is TRBV7-2; possibly TRBD1 for D (5 bases). Germline V lookup: CDR1 SGHTA, CDR2 FQGNSA. V lost 2 bases and J 4 bases, leaving 9 bases between the germline ends. This CDR3 has 14 residues. The CDR3 nucleotides are TGTGCCAGCAGCTTATCCAGGGTCGGAAACACCATATATTTT. Translation gives CASSLSRVGNTIYF. Complete variable domain (other parts from reference TRBV7-2 and TRBJ1-3): GAGVSQSPSNKVTEKGKDVELRCDPISGHTALYWYRQSLGQGLEFLIYFQGNSAPDKSGLPSDRFSAERTGGSVSTLTIQRTQQEDSAVYLCASSLSRVGNTIYFGEGSWLTVV.

The chain couples TRBV3-1 (or the pseudogene TRBV3-2) to TRBJ1-3; D gene unclear. The CDR3 sequence is 12 residues long. Trimming cost V 3 bases and J 8 bases, with 8 bases left between them. CDR1 is LGHDT and CDR2 is YNNKEL in the germline V gene (reference sequence). This CDR3 reads CASSHGLDTIYF. The CDR3 nucleotides read TGTGCCAGCAGCCACGGTTTGGACACCATATATTTT.

This clone was detected only once. CDR3 region: CASSLISGRDEQYF. The CDR3 nucleotides read TGTGCCAGCAGCCTAATCAGCGGGAGGGACGAGCAGTACTTC. The chain couples TRBV3-1 (or the pseudogene TRBV3-2) to TRBJ2-7, with 10 bases that match TRBD2. Losses at the gene ends were 4 bases for V and 5 bases for J; bases not matched to a gene: 5. CDR3 size: 14 residues. Germline-derived CDR1 and CDR2 are LGHDT and YNNKEL (reference sequence).

V gene TRBV13 combines with J gene TRBJ2-7; 11 bases agree with TRBD2. Germline V gene lookup returns CDR1 PRHDT and CDR2 FYEKMQ (reference sequence). V gave up 6 bases and J gave up 2 bases; unmatched junction bases: 12. This CDR3 spans 17 amino acids. CDR3 sequence: CASSPGLAGVPTYEQYF. CDR3 nucleotide sequence: TGTGCCAGCAGTCCCGGACTAGCGGGCGTCCCCACCTACGAGCAGTACTTC.

The V and J genes are TRBV6-5 and TRBJ1-1; D perhaps matches TRBD1 (5 bases). V lost 2 bases to trimming and J lost 7 bases, with 11 bases between them. Germline CDR1 MNHEY, CDR2 SVGAGI. The CDR3 length is 13 residues. CDR3 residues: CASSYRRQNEAFF. CDR3 sequence (DNA): TGTGCCAGCAGTTACCGTCGACAGAATGAAGCTTTCTTT.

The V gene is TRBV9, the J gene TRBJ2-1; 11 bases align to TRBD2. This CDR3 spans 15 amino acids. V lost 0 bases and J lost 8; bases outside the gene matches: 4. The germline CDR1 and CDR2 sequences are SGDLS and YYNGEE. CDR3 amino acids: CASSVGTSGSDEQFF. CDR3 DNA sequence: TGTGCCAGCAGCGTAGGAACTAGCGGGAGCGATGAGCAGTTCTTC.

The chain joins TRBV6-2 or TRBV6-3 to TRBJ2-3, with unresolved D. Germline CDR1 is MNHEY and CDR2 is SVGEGT. The CDR3 contains 12 residues. V lost 4 bases to trimming and J lost 3 bases, with 5 bases between them. In DNA form, the CDR3 reads TGTGCCAGCAGTTTTCGGACAGATACGCAGTATTTT. This sequence encodes CASSFRTDTQYF.

The chain recombines TRBV4-3 with TRBJ1-4, with a tentative D call TRBD1 (6 bases). This CDR3 comprises 15 residues. Germline CDR1 and CDR2: LGHNA and YSLEER. The ends were cut back, 4 bases at V and 4 bases at J, with 13 bases in the middle. CDR3 residues: CASSLRDTDNEKLFF. CDR3 coding DNA: TGCGCCAGCAGCCTCCGGGACACCGATAATGAAAAACTGTTTTTT.

J is TRBJ2-7 and V is TRBV11-2; weak D call: TRBD1 (8 bases). V lost 5 bases and J lost 3, with 14 bases in between. CDR3 length: 14 residues. Germline CDR1 reads SGHAT; CDR2 reads FQNNGV. The DNA of the CDR3 is TGTGCCAGCAGCGTTACAGGGGGGGACTACGAGCAGTACTTC. Translating it yields CASSVTGGDYEQYF.

This chain uses TRBV24-1 with TRBJ2-1, with TRBD2 matching over 11 bases. Germline CDR1 KGHDR, CDR2 SFDVKD. The CDR3 is 16 amino acids. V trimming: 3 bases; J trimming: 2 bases; junction bases outside the gene matches: 2. CDR3 in DNA: TGTGCCACCAGTGATAGTAGCGGGAGGGCCTACAATGAGCAGTTCTTC. Its protein product is CATSDSSGRAYNEQFF.

As regards this clone: One junction end disagrees with the germline gene, perhaps due to a read error. This rearrangement joins TRBV27 to TRBJ1-3; D may be TRBD1 (6 bases). Germline values: CDR1 MNHEY, CDR2 SMNVEV (reference sequence). CDR3 length: 16 amino acids. Here the CDR3 DNA reads TGTGCCAGCAGTGTAAATGGGGCGGGGGGCACCAAAGAGAGACATTTT. This gives the protein CASSVNGAGGTKERHF.

The genes are TRBV5-4 and TRBJ2-2; 13 bases match TRBD2. V trimming: 3 bases; J trimming: 1 base; junction bases outside the gene matches: 3. The CDR3 loop spans 17 amino acids. Germline V gives CDR1 SGHNT, CDR2 YYREEE (reference sequence). The CDR3 sequence: CASSSGTSGMNTGELFF. CDR3 DNA sequence: TGTGCCAGCAGCTCCGGGACTAGCGGGATGAACACCGGGGAGCTGTTTTTT.

In nucleotides, the CDR3 is TGCGCCAGCAGCCCAGAGGCGGGGCTTAGCACTGAAGCTTTCTTT. It codes for CASSPEAGLSTEAFF. The V and J genes are TRBV5-1 and TRBJ1-1; TRBD1 might be the D (5 bases). This CDR3 is 15 amino acids long. Germline V gives CDR1 SGHRS, CDR2 YFSETQ. The V and J ends lost 4 bases and 4 bases respectively, with 17 bases between them.

This sequence joins TRBV10-2 and TRBJ2-5; TRBD2 might be the D (5 bases). Germline CDR1 and CDR2: WSHSY and SAAADI. The V gene lost 2 bases and the J gene lost 4 bases, with 8 bases spanning the gap. The CDR3 covers 13 residues. This CDR3 reads CASSETSRETQYF. The CDR3 DNA sequence: TGCGCCAGCAGTGAGACTAGTCGAGAGACCCAGTACTTC.